Below are 21 T cell receptor beta chains sequenced from a single sample in a study of OX40 agonist ivuxolimab in advanced cancers. Produced via immunoSEQ multiplex PCR; TCRdb's table is partial and in-frame only. The sample carries around 39,000 clones, around 73% recorded once. Specimen: CD4+ or CD8+ T cells sorted from blood, collected in a trial of the OX40 agonist ivuxolimab. The receptors here all came from an adult with an advanced solid tumor such as melanoma, head and neck, liver or kidney cancer.

The chain combines TRBV10-3 with TRBJ2-5, with 8 positions matching TRBD2. Germline V gene data show CDR1 as ENHRY and CDR2 as SYGVKD. V shed 6 bases, J shed 6 bases, and the junction held 12 bases outside the gene matches. This CDR3 is 15 amino acids long. The CDR3 loop reads CAIRDSGVEGKTQYF. In DNA, the CDR3 is TGTGCCATCAGAGATAGCGGGGTAGAGGGAAAGACCCAGTACTTC.

This chain joins TRBV14 and TRBJ2-7; a weak D match, TRBD1 (5 bases). The CDR3 consists of 15 residues. The germline CDR1 and CDR2 sequences are SGHDN and FVKESK. Trimming cost V 0 bases and J 4 bases, with 13 bases left between them. CDR3 sequence: CASSQDRRVEYEQYF. The CDR3 coding sequence is TGTGCCAGCAGCCAAGATCGCAGGGTCGAGTACGAGCAGTACTTC.

This clone was seen once. This sequence joins TRBV5-8 and TRBJ1-2; tentatively, D is TRBD1 (5 bases). Germline values: CDR1 SGHTS, CDR2 YDEGEE. CDR3 length: 12 amino acids. V lost 4 bases to trimming and J lost 7 bases, with 11 bases between them. The CDR3 is CASSEGPFGYTF. CDR3 in DNA: TGTGCCAGCAGCGAGGGACCATTTGGCTACACCTTC.

A single count supports this clone. The chain carries TRBV19 and TRBJ2-6; D is uncertain. CDR3 length: 15 amino acids. The V end was cut by 5 bases, the J end by 1 base, with 9 bases between. The germline V gene has CDR1 LNHDA and CDR2 SQIVND (reference sequence). This chain's CDR3 is CASSSGESGANVLTF. In DNA, the CDR3 is TGTGCCAGTAGTTCCGGTGAGTCTGGGGCCAACGTCCTGACTTTC.

In this sample, this clone turned up a few times. V gene TRBV2 combines with J gene TRBJ1-1; unclear D gene. The CDR3 spans 12 residues. Germline V lookup: CDR1 SNHLY, CDR2 FYNNEI. Trimming stripped 4 bases from V and 3 bases from J, with 6 bases between. In DNA form, the CDR3 reads TGTGCCAGCAGTGGAACCGACACTGAAGCTTTCTTT. Translating gives CASSGTDTEAFF.

The chain recombines TRBV18 with TRBJ2-1; D might be TRBD2 (7 bases). The V gene lost 1 base and the J gene lost 10 bases, with 8 bases spanning the gap. Germline V gives CDR1 KGHSH, CDR2 LQKENI. The CDR3 extends over 12 amino acids. The CDR3 DNA follows: TGTGCCAGCTCACCACGGGGGGGCGAGCAGTTCTTC. Protein product: CASSPRGGEQFF.

The CDR3 spells CASSATGTLNEQFF. The CDR3 bases are TGTGCCAGCAGCGCAACCGGGACTCTGAATGAGCAGTTCTTC. The chain employs TRBV9 and TRBJ2-1; a weak D match, TRBD2 (6 bases). Germline CDR1 reads SGDLS; CDR2 reads YYNGEE. The CDR3 has 14 residues. V was pared by 3 bases and J by 7 bases, with 14 bases between.

The CDR3 DNA reads TGTGCCAGCAGCGCCACAGGGGTGAGTGAGCAGTTCTTC. Translating it yields CASSATGVSEQFF. V is TRBV7-2 and J is TRBJ2-1; TRBD1 matches at 7 bases. Trimming removed 5 bases from V and 9 bases from J; junction bases left unmatched: 7. CDR1 is SGHTA, CDR2 FQGNSA, per germline. The CDR3 runs to 13 residues.

This chain uses TRBV7-2 with TRBJ2-1, with unresolved D. Trimming left V 5 bases short and J 6 bases short, with 23 bases between. This CDR3 spans 17 amino acids. Germline V gives CDR1 SGHTA, CDR2 FQGNSA. The CDR3 loop is CASSPPTHYRISNEQFF. The CDR3 region has the DNA TGTGCCAGCAGCCCGCCCACACATTACCGTATTTCCAATGAGCAGTTCTTC.

This chain connects TRBV7-9 to TRBJ1-5; 7 bases are a match to TRBD1. The germline CDR1 and CDR2 sequences are SEHNR and FQNEAQ (reference sequence). Losses at the gene ends were 5 bases for V and 5 bases for J; bases not matched to a gene: 9. The CDR3 runs to 15 residues. In DNA, the CDR3 is TGTGCCAGCAGCCCGGAGGGACAGTTAGATCAGCCCCAGCATTTT. It encodes CASSPEGQLDQPQHF.

The V call is TRBV7-3, the J call TRBJ2-7; D may correspond to TRBD1 or TRBD2 (5 bases each). Trimming pared 2 bases from V and 6 bases from J, leaving 14 bases between. Looked up from germline, CDR1 is SGHTA and CDR2 is FQGTGA. This CDR3 is 14 amino acids long. CDR3 sequence: CASSLEYGAGEQYF. The CDR3 DNA follows: TGTGCCAGCAGCTTAGAATATGGGGCGGGCGAGCAGTACTTC.

This clone was recorded only once. V is TRBV4-1 and J is TRBJ2-1; 14 positions agree with TRBD2. Germline V gene data show CDR1 as MGHRA and CDR2 as YSYEKL. The CDR3 is made up of 15 amino acids. V shed 4 bases and J 5 bases; nucleotides not matched to a gene: 1. CDR3 DNA sequence: TGCGCCAGCAGCCGACTAGCGGGGGGGAACAATGAGCAGTTCTTC. It codes for CASSRLAGGNNEQFF.

In this sample, this clone turned up once. The genes are TRBV4-2 and TRBJ2-7, with 7 bases lining up with TRBD2. V trimming: 1 base; J trimming: 2 bases; junction bases outside the gene matches: 8. This CDR3 spans 16 amino acids. CDR1 is LGHNA, CDR2 YNFKEQ, per germline. CDR3 in amino acids: CASSQGLTSAPYEQYF. CDR3 coding DNA: TGTGCCAGCAGCCAAGGGCTTACTAGCGCCCCCTACGAGCAGTACTTC.

The rearrangement uses TRBV5-6 and TRBJ2-7; either TRBD1 or TRBD2 may supply D (5 bases each). The CDR3 spans 15 residues. Looked up from germline, CDR1 is SGHDT and CDR2 is YYEEEE. With 2 bases removed from V and 5 bases from J, the gap between germline ends came to 17 bases. CDR3 amino acids: CASSLSLGDEDEQYF. DNA for the CDR3: TGTGCCAGCAGCTTAAGTTTAGGGGACGAGGACGAGCAGTACTTC.

The CDR3: CASVPEPGNTDTQYF. The CDR3 bases are TGTGCCAGCGTCCCCGAGCCCGGGAACACAGATACGCAGTATTTT. This chain links TRBV6-1 with TRBJ2-3; D may be TRBD2 (5 bases). Germline V gene data show CDR1 as MNHNS and CDR2 as SASEGT. This CDR3 has 15 residues. The V gene lost 8 bases and the J gene lost 2 bases, with 17 bases spanning the gap.

The V call is TRBV2, the J call TRBJ1-2, with no clear D. Germline CDR1 reads SNHLY; CDR2 reads FYNNEI. V dropped 5 bases and J dropped 3 bases, with 13 bases sitting between them. The CDR3 consists of 14 residues. CDR3 region: CASSSNRVDYGYTF. DNA for the CDR3: TGTGCCAGCAGTTCTAATCGGGTGGACTATGGCTACACCTTC.

The chain joins TRBV14 to TRBJ1-2; weak D call: TRBD1 (5 bases). Trimming removed 1 base at V and 8 bases at J, with 17 bases between. The length of the CDR3 is 15 residues. Germline CDR1 SGHDN, CDR2 FVKESK. The CDR3 DNA is TGTGCCAGCAGCCAAGCGGTCGGGGGACTTGGCGGCTACACCTTC. The encoded protein is CASSQAVGGLGGYTF.

V and J are TRBV7-2 and TRBJ1-1; no clear D gene. V lost 1 base to trimming and J lost 1 base, with 10 bases between them. Germline-derived CDR1 and CDR2 are SGHTA and FQGNSA. This CDR3 has 15 amino acids. The CDR3 bases are TGTGCCAGCAGCTTAGTTGCCGTCGGGAACACTGAAGCTTTCTTT. Residues: CASSLVAVGNTEAFF.

V gene TRBV28 combines with J gene TRBJ1-5; D not certain. V was pared by 4 bases and J by 6 bases, with 16 bases between. The germline CDR1 and CDR2 sequences are MDHEN and SYDVKM. The CDR3 contains 15 residues. The CDR3 nucleotides are TGTGCCAGCAGTTCCGGACGCGGTCCCGTTCAGCCCCAGCATTTT. Protein product: CASSSGRGPVQPQHF.

The rearrangement links TRBV18 to TRBJ2-5, with 16 bases fitting TRBD2. Germline trimming cut 3 bases from V and 4 bases from J; bases unmatched to any gene: 8. The CDR3 is 18 residues long. Germline V gives CDR1 KGHSH, CDR2 LQKENI. The DNA for the CDR3 is TGTGCCAGCTCACCGGGGACTAGCGGGAGGGGCGTACGAGAGACCCAGTACTTC. Its translation: CASSPGTSGRGVRETQYF.

V is TRBV11-2 and J is TRBJ1-4; no firm D call. CDR3 length equals 15 residues. The V gene's germline CDR1 is SGHAT and CDR2 FQNNGV. The V gene lost 5 bases and the J gene lost 0 bases, with 10 bases spanning the gap. As DNA, the CDR3 is TGTGCCAGCAGCCCTCGGACGGCAACTAATGAAAAACTGTTTTTT. Translated: CASSPRTATNEKLFF.